This T cell receptor (beta chain) emerged from a study of tumor T cells in aggressive B-cell lymphoma. The table came from immunoSEQ multiplex PCR; TCRdb's copy has only in-frame clones and leaves some out. The sample lists 2,000 to 2,500 clones, 85% to 95% occurring once. The origin of this receptor is an adult with diffuse large B cell lymphoma. Sequences were obtained from tumor tissue.

The CDR3 DNA follows: TGTGCCAGCAGCTTGTGGCGGGCAGATACGCAGTATTTT. Protein sequence: CASSLWRADTQYF. This chain links TRBV5-6 with TRBJ2-3, with D possibly matching TRBD2 (5 bases). The CDR3 spans 13 residues. CDR1 is SGHDT, CDR2 YYEEEE, per germline. The V end was cut by 1 base, the J end by 4 bases, with 7 bases between.